In its sample, the clone carrying this T cell receptor beta chain was seen many times. Its antigen is currently unknown. The CDR3 is cut off 3 residues early in the read; its end comes from the germline J gene. The sample comes from a study of T cell clonality in common variable immunodeficiency. Study-level findings and limits: Reportedly, TCR beta sequences from common variable immunodeficiency showed fewer deletions and N-nucleotide insertions.

CDR1 SGHRS and CDR2 YFSETQ come from the germline V gene. Between the trimmed V and J ends, which lost 0 bases and 0 bases, there was a span of 9 bases. The CDR3 spans 15 residues. The method was immunoSEQ multiplex PCR; TCRdb's version includes in-frame clones alone and lacks a portion of them. The record shows roughly 29,000 clones for this sample, with no singletons present. This rearrangement joins TRBV5-1 to TRBJ1-1; D gene uncertain. Sequenced: peripheral blood mononuclear cells. The sequence derives from a human donor with common variable immunodeficiency. The CDR3 here is CASSLGSGMNTEAFF. Partial CDR3 DNA: TGCGCCAGCAGCTTGGGGTCAGGCATGAACACTGAA.